The 22 T cell receptor beta chains in this list originate from one sample, sequenced in a study of patients and donors after allogeneic stem cell transplantation. TCRdb fed the RT-PCR reads into MiXCR, producing one record per CDR3 protein. Of some 200,000 distinct CDR3 sequences in the sample, 41% were seen once. Input material: blood, either unsorted or a sorted T cell fraction (not recorded which). The receptor source for this set is a human donor who was either an allogeneic HSCT recipient or a stem cell or donor lymphocyte infusion donor (not recorded which). It is not recorded whose cells these are; they may come from a transplant donor.

The chain recombines TRBV28 with TRBJ2-3, with 10 bases lining up with TRBD1. V shed 4 bases and J 1 base; nucleotides not matched to a gene: 17. Germline CDR1 MDHEN, CDR2 SYDVKM. The length of the CDR3 is 20 residues. The CDR3 spells CASSSPFGQGDFSGTDTQYF. CDR3 nucleotides: TGTGCCAGCAGTTCACCCTTCGGACAGGGGGATTTTTCTGGCACAGATACGCAGTATTTT.

This sequence joins TRBV12-3 or TRBV12-4 and TRBJ1-2, with a weak D call TRBD1 (5 bases). The CDR3 covers 13 residues. Trimming removed 1 base at V and 3 bases at J, with 6 bases between. Written as DNA, the CDR3 is TGTGCCAGCAGTTTAGGACAGCACTATGGCTACACCTTC. Protein sequence: CASSLGQHYGYTF.

V is TRBV29-1 and J is TRBJ2-5; 10 bases are shared with TRBD1. The V segment lost 6 bases and the J segment 5 bases; nucleotides outside the gene matches: 9. Germline V gene lookup returns CDR1 SQVTM and CDR2 ANQGSEA. This CDR3 spans 14 amino acids. The CDR3 sequence: CSVHNSDRGETQYF. CDR3 DNA: TGCAGCGTCCACAATTCGGACAGGGGGGAGACCCAGTACTTC.

The CDR3 nucleotides are TGTGCCAGCAGCCAAGGGGGGGCCCATTGGCAAGACACCGGGGAGCTGTTTTTT. As protein: CASSQGGAHWQDTGELFF. This chain links TRBV14 with TRBJ2-2; D is perhaps TRBD1 or TRBD2 (6 bases each). There are 18 residues in the CDR3. CDR1 SGHDN and CDR2 FVKESK come from the germline V gene. Trimming stripped 1 base from V and 3 bases from J, with 18 bases between.

This clonotype was counted a few times. V gene TRBV6-5 combines with J gene TRBJ1-1, with D uncertain. CDR3 length: 11 amino acids. Between the trimmed V and J ends, which lost 10 bases and 1 base, there was a span of 7 bases. The germline V gene encodes CDR1 MNHEY and CDR2 SVGAGI. CDR3 nucleotides: TGTGCCACCTACGGGAACACTGAAGCTTTCTTT. Amino acid sequence: CATYGNTEAFF.

V gene TRBV6-2 or TRBV6-3 combines with J gene TRBJ1-3; no firm D call. In germline, CDR1 is MNHEY, CDR2 SVGEGT. V lost 6 bases and J 0 bases, leaving 15 bases between the germline ends. CDR3 length: 16 residues. The CDR3 loop is CASSRSSETSGNTIYF. The CDR3, as DNA: TGTGCCAGCAGCCGAAGCTCTGAGACCTCTGGAAACACCATATATTTT.

This clonotype was seen a few times. The chain uses TRBV6-6 and TRBJ1-1; perhaps TRBD1 as D (5 bases). V lost 2 bases and J lost 4, with 17 bases in between. Looked up from germline, CDR1 is MNHNY and CDR2 is SVGAGI (reference sequence). This CDR3 region has 16 residues. CDR3 sequence (DNA): TGTGCCAGCAGTTACGGGGGGGGTCCTCCGGGCACTGAAGCTTTCTTT. It codes for CASSYGGGPPGTEAFF.

The chain carries TRBV7-3 and TRBJ2-2; no clear D gene. In germline, CDR1 is SGHTA, CDR2 FQGTGA. V was shortened by 5 bases and J by 2 bases, with 12 bases between the two germline ends. The CDR3 is made up of 15 amino acids. The CDR3 is CASSQQDRNTGELFF. DNA for the CDR3: TGTGCCAGCAGCCAGCAGGACCGAAACACCGGGGAGCTGTTTTTT. The entire variable domain, with the rest obtained from reference TRBV7-3 and TRBJ2-2, is as follows: GAGVSQTPSNKVTEKGKYVELRCDPISGHTALYWYRQSLGQGPEFLIYFQGTGAADDSGLPNDRFFAVRPEGSVSTLKIQRTERGDSAVYLCASSQQDRNTGELFFGEGSRLTVL.

A few counts support this clonotype. The rearrangement uses TRBV29-1 and TRBJ1-1; no reliable D call. Germline CDR1 and CDR2: SQVTM and ANQGSEA. The V gene lost 5 bases and the J gene lost 1 base, with 8 bases spanning the gap. The CDR3 covers 12 residues. Here the CDR3 reads CSVRRRNTEAFF. The CDR3 coding sequence is TGCAGCGTTAGACGGAGGAACACTGAAGCTTTCTTT.

V is TRBV29-1 and J is TRBJ2-2, with D tentatively TRBD1 (5 bases). V was pared by 4 bases and J by 4 bases, with 16 bases between. The CDR3 has 15 residues. Germline V gives CDR1 SQVTM, CDR2 ANQGSEA. CDR3 protein: CSVVRRDRGTGELFF. CDR3 DNA: TGCAGCGTTGTAAGGCGAGACAGAGGCACCGGGGAGCTGTTTTTT.

This chain joins TRBV9 and TRBJ2-7; no clear D. Germline CDR1 and CDR2: SGDLS and YYNGEE. Trimming left V 3 bases short and J 3 bases short, with 10 bases between. The CDR3 spans 13 residues. The CDR3 DNA follows: TGTGCCAGCAGCGCTACCCTGGGCTACGAGCAGTACTTC. Translation gives CASSATLGYEQYF.

This clonotype was observed a handful of times. This chain links TRBV5-1 with TRBJ1-1; 7 positions match TRBD1. The junction had 10 bases not matched to a gene; V was cut back by 7 bases and J by 1 base. Germline assignment: CDR1 SGHRS and CDR2 YFSETQ. The CDR3 is 15 residues long. The chain's CDR3 is CASRGQAQRNTEAFF. Written as DNA, the CDR3 is TGCGCCAGCCGTGGACAGGCCCAGCGGAACACTGAAGCTTTCTTT.

This chain connects TRBV20-1 to TRBJ1-2; D is uncertain. CDR1 and CDR2 from the germline V gene are DFQATT and SNEGSKA (reference sequence). V lost 1 base and J lost 10, with 19 bases in between. CDR3 length: 14 residues. The CDR3 DNA sequence: TGCAGTGCTAGAGTAGGCCTTGCTGGTAAAGACTACACCTTC. This encodes CSARVGLAGKDYTF.

The genes are TRBV20-1 and TRBJ2-1; unclear D gene. Per germline, CDR1 DFQATT and CDR2 SNEGSKA (reference sequence). V lost 1 base and J 6 bases, leaving 16 bases between the germline ends. The CDR3 length is 15 residues. The CDR3 sequence: CSARVGGVGPNEQFF. Written as DNA, the CDR3 is TGCAGTGCTAGAGTTGGTGGGGTGGGCCCCAATGAGCAGTTCTTC.

This clonotype was counted between two and nine times. The chain employs TRBV4-2 and TRBJ1-5; D is unclear. V lost 2 bases to trimming and J lost 2 bases, with 10 bases between them. This CDR3 comprises 15 residues. Germline V gene lookup returns CDR1 LGHNA and CDR2 YNFKEQ. In DNA form, the CDR3 reads TGTGCCAGCAGCCAATACAGACGCGGCAATCAGCCCCAGCATTTT. Protein: CASSQYRRGNQPQHF.

The rearrangement links TRBV5-6 to TRBJ2-7, with 7 bases lining up with TRBD2. The V and J ends lost 0 bases and 2 bases, in that order; junction bases with no gene match: 5. Germline V CDR1 and CDR2: SGHDT, YYEEEE. The CDR3 is 15 residues long. In DNA, the CDR3 is TGTGCCAGCAGCTTGGCTTCTAGCGGAGCCTACGAGCAGTACTTC. It encodes CASSLASSGAYEQYF.

Only a few counts were recorded for this clonotype. The genes are TRBV29-1 and TRBJ2-1; weak D call: TRBD1 (5 bases). V lost 2 bases and J lost 0, with 14 bases in between. Per the germline V gene, CDR1 is SQVTM and CDR2 is ANQGSEA. CDR3 length: 16 residues. CDR3 bases: TGCAGCGTTGAACTTTTACAGGCGAGCTCCTACAATGAGCAGTTCTTC. The encoded protein is CSVELLQASSYNEQFF.

The V call is TRBV6-6, the J call TRBJ1-5; no definite D call. The CDR3 is 15 amino acids. Germline assignment: CDR1 MNHNY and CDR2 SVGAGI (reference sequence). V was pared by 6 bases and J by 4 bases, with 16 bases between. In DNA, the CDR3 is TGTGCCAGCAGCCCGGCCGGCCCTCCAAATCAGCCCCAGCATTTT. The encoded protein is CASSPAGPPNQPQHF.

The chain carries TRBV19 and TRBJ1-1, with 7 positions matching TRBD1. In germline, CDR1 is LNHDA, CDR2 SQIVND (reference sequence). Losses at the gene ends were 9 bases for V and 2 bases for J; bases not matched to a gene: 9. The CDR3 has 14 amino acids. The CDR3 coding sequence is TGTGCCAGCCGAGGGGGGACAGCTAACACTGAAGCTTTCTTT. Amino acids: CASRGGTANTEAFF.

The chain is built from TRBV27 and TRBJ1-2; 11 nucleotides line up with TRBD1. CDR3 length: 17 residues. Trimming cost V 4 bases and J 4 bases; bases outside gene matches: 11. Germline CDR1 MNHEY, CDR2 SMNVEV (reference sequence). The CDR3 DNA follows: TGTGCCAGCAGTTGGGGCGGGACAGGGGGTAAGGGCTATGGCTACACCTTC. It codes for CASSWGGTGGKGYGYTF.

This chain uses TRBV14 with TRBJ1-3; D is unclear. CDR3 size: 19 residues. Germline V CDR1 and CDR2: SGHDN, FVKESK. V dropped 0 bases and J dropped 0 bases, with 18 bases sitting between them. The CDR3 bases are TGTGCCAGCAGCCAAGAAGGAGTAGCGGGTTTGAGCTCTGGAAACACCATATATTTT. Translation gives CASSQEGVAGLSSGNTIYF.

The J gene is TRBJ2-1, the V gene TRBV6-5, with D uncertain. CDR1 and CDR2 from the germline V gene are MNHEY and SVGAGI. The length of the CDR3 is 12 residues. Trimming cost V 2 bases and J 7 bases, with 6 bases left between them. CDR3 amino acids: CASSYDNNEQFF. The CDR3 region has the DNA TGTGCCAGCAGTTACGATAATAATGAGCAGTTCTTC.